This T cell receptor (beta chain) was sequenced during a study of PD-L1 blockade in urothelial cancer. Time point noted: peripheral blood 6 weeks after treatment start. This table comes from immunoSEQ multiplex PCR, and its TCRdb copy is limited to in-frame clones, with some not included. This table has some 120,000 clones, roughly 90% appearing once. Unmatched junction bases numbered 10, after V lost 4 bases and J lost 3 bases. The CDR3 sequence is 15 residues long. The V gene's germline CDR1 is SGHNT and CDR2 YYREEE (reference sequence). This sequence was found in a man in his 60s with urothelial cancer. The sample consisted of PBMCs, taken around atezolizumab (anti-PD-L1) treatment. J is TRBJ2-7 and V is TRBV5-4, with TRBD1 matching 7 bases. For the CDR3, the DNA is TGTGCCAGCAGCCCCCCTGACAGGGAGATCTACGAGCAGTACTTC. Protein product: CASSPPDREIYEQYF.